This T cell receptor beta chain was identified in a study of T cell repertoires in cytomegalovirus infection (dated by TCRdb to the late 2010s). Turning to the overall study: Recently identified HLA-C-restricted CMV epitopes, whose presentation resists viral immunomodulation, were targeted by peptide stimulations together with well-studied HLA-B-restricted epitopes. Because public TCR beta signatures pointed to carriage of CMV infection together with the matching HLA type, the HLA type of each donor mattered for the analysis. General findings and caveats noted by the study authors: In both this cohort and an independent approximately 370-donor cohort, the cumulative frequency of public TCR beta family members distinguished carriers of CMV infection plus the relevant HLA type. The ex vivo response was dominated by HLA-C-restricted CMV-specific TCR beta clonotypes, which also provided the single most frequent clonotype in two of eight donors.

The treatment or condition label, read with the paper, signifies: in vitro stimulation with specific CMV peptide epitopes to enrich CMV-specific T cells. For this clonotype: No antigen is known for it. Base qualities are not provided; no much larger clone lies one nucleotide away.

The CDR3 numbers 14 residues from cysteine through phenylalanine. Only the CDR3 portion is preserved as DNA: 42 bases, with reading frame beginning at the first base. The germline V gene gives CDR1 as SNHLY and CDR2 as FYNNEI. V and J are trimmed by 9 bases and 1 base, and the gene matches miss 1 base of the junction. The sample was run on an Illumina HiSeq 1500. The public reads were quality trimmed at Q25 with fastp and then assembled into clones with MiXCR by TCRdb, keeping productive beta chains. For every CDR3 protein sequence, its rows merge into one entry that carries the most common genes and DNA. The sample includes approximately 89,000 distinct CDR3 sequences, with 25% to 30% observed a single time. Together, the top ten hold roughly 71% of the sample.

Sequencing used CD8+ T cells from cultured PBMCs, obtained from culture after CMV antigen stimulation. Here the chain combines TRBV2 and TRBJ2-3, and 13 junction bases match TRBD2. The receptor was isolated from a human donor in good health (CMV status not recorded). Some clones in this sample may be carry-over from other donors' samples. The DNA sequence reads TGTGCCAGAGGGACTAGCGGGGGCACAGATACGCAGTATTTT. Its coded protein is CARGTSGGTDTQYF.